Following are 16 T cell receptor beta chains from one sample sequenced in a study of blood T cells in healthy people across ages. Using a J-beta primer mix together with a sample-barcoded 5' primer, a second PCR was run for roughly 6 to 11 cycles. One entry per CDR3 protein, called by TCRdb with MiXCR from the 5' RACE reads. The sample gives 500,000 to 650,000 distinct CDR3 sequences, about 29% of which show up once; 3% to 4.5% is in the top ten. These data also featured in a second study, about T cells of mothers and their children.

Source material: blood. The receptors shown here come from a boy younger than 10 in good health.

This chain links TRBV9 with TRBJ2-1; 7 nucleotides agree with TRBD2. V dropped 4 bases and J dropped 6; count of bases not matched to a gene: 10. This CDR3 has 15 amino acids. Per the germline V gene, CDR1 is SGDLS and CDR2 is YYNGEE. This CDR3 reads CASSPQRDLSNEQFF. Here the CDR3 DNA reads TGTGCCAGCAGCCCCCAGCGGGACTTAAGCAATGAGCAGTTCTTC.

The chain joins TRBV21-1 to TRBJ1-3; the DNA was not used to check the table's D call, TRBD1. TRBV21-1 is a listed pseudogene. CDR3 length equals 16 residues. This CDR3 is CASGQTGTYSGNTIYF. Written as DNA, the CDR3 is TGTGCCAGCGGCCAGACAGGGACTTACTCTGGAAACACCATATATTTT.

This clonotype has more than one count but fewer than ten. The chain has TRBV12-3 or TRBV12-4 and TRBJ1-1, with 7 bases identical to TRBD1. CDR3 length: 12 amino acids. The junction had 3 bases not matched to a gene; V was cut back by 5 bases and J by 6 bases. The CDR3, as DNA: TGTGCCAGCAGTCTGACAGGGCCTGAAGCTTTCTTT. It translates to CASSLTGPEAFF.

This clonotype was counted a few times. The chain recombines TRBV25-1 with TRBJ2-5; 9 bases fit TRBD1. The J call is doubtful: the DNA matches TRBJ2-7 better. The CDR3 sequence is 16 residues long. Germline lookup yields CDR1 MGHDK and CDR2 SYGVNS. CDR3 amino acids: CASSDPARDRVYEQYF. The CDR3 DNA sequence: TGTGCCAGCAGTGACCCTGCCCGGGACAGGGTATACGAGCAGTACTTC.

This clonotype has only a few counts. The chain uses TRBV15 and TRBJ2-1, with 9 bases matching TRBD2. V lost 5 bases to trimming and J lost 7 bases; unmatched junction nucleotides: 9. The V gene's germline CDR1 is LNHNV and CDR2 YYDKDF (reference sequence). The CDR3 spans 15 residues. The CDR3 sequence: CATSLGAGGPNEQFF. The CDR3 DNA is TGTGCCACCAGCCTCGGGGCGGGAGGGCCTAATGAGCAGTTCTTC.

This clonotype has more than one count but fewer than ten. The chain has TRBV14 and TRBJ2-1; the D is unclear. Germline lookup yields CDR1 SGHDN and CDR2 FVKESK. CDR3 length: 15 amino acids. The V gene lost 1 base and the J gene lost 8 bases, with 15 bases spanning the gap. CDR3 sequence: CASSQAFVPLDEQFF. The CDR3 DNA reads as TGTGCCAGCAGCCAAGCGTTTGTCCCGCTGGATGAGCAGTTCTTC. The full variable domain, in which reference TRBV14 and TRBJ2-1 provide the parts outside the CDR3, is EAGVTQFPSHSVIEKGQTVTLRCDPISGHDNLYWYRRVMGKEIKFLLHFVKESKQDESGMPNNRFLAERTGGTYSTLKVQPAELEDSGVYFCASSQAFVPLDEQFFGPGTRLTVL.

The rearrangement joins TRBV29-1 to TRBJ1-1; a possible D gene is TRBD1 (5 bases). Germline loops: CDR1 SQVTM, CDR2 ANQGSEA. V lost 5 bases, J lost 1 base, and 11 bases lay in between. The CDR3 consists of 13 residues. Here the CDR3 reads CSVQGRSNTEAFF. The CDR3 nucleotides are TGCAGCGTTCAGGGACGGTCGAACACTGAAGCTTTCTTT.

The chain is built from TRBV20-1 and TRBJ2-5, with D maybe TRBD1 (5 bases). The CDR3 loop spans 14 amino acids. CDR1 DFQATT and CDR2 SNEGSKA come from the germline V gene (reference sequence). V was shortened by 4 bases and J by 0 bases, with 12 bases between the two germline ends. For the CDR3, the DNA is TGCAGTGCTATTGGCAGGGAATACCAAGAGACCCAGTACTTC. Translating gives CSAIGREYQETQYF.

This clonotype came up a few times. CDR3 protein: CASSTPRGALETDTQYF. As DNA, the CDR3 is TGTGCCAGCAGCACGCCCCGGGGGGCCTTAGAGACAGATACGCAGTATTTT. The chain links TRBV9 to TRBJ2-3; D may be TRBD2 (7 bases). V was cut by 4 bases and J by 3 bases, with 21 bases left in between. The germline CDR1 and CDR2 sequences are SGDLS and YYNGEE. CDR3 size: 17 residues.

This chain joins TRBV10-3 and TRBJ1-2, with 10 positions matching TRBD1. CDR3 length: 15 amino acids. Germline trimming cut 3 bases from V and 8 bases from J; bases unmatched to any gene: 9. CDR1 and CDR2 (germline): ENHRY, SYGVKD. Here the CDR3 DNA reads TGTGCCATCAGTGATCCCGGGACAGGGGTAGACGGCTACACCTTC. This sequence encodes CAISDPGTGVDGYTF.

The V and J genes are TRBV3-1 and TRBJ1-4; perhaps TRBD1 as D (5 bases). The CDR3 contains 14 residues. V lost 4 bases, J lost 5 bases, and 11 bases lay in between. CDR1 and CDR2 (germline): LGHDT, YNNKEL (reference sequence). CDR3 sequence: CASSPAGGNEKLFF. The CDR3 DNA is TGTGCCAGCAGCCCCGCCGGGGGGAATGAAAAACTGTTTTTT.

This clonotype was seen only a few times. V is TRBV18 and J is TRBJ2-6; 7 bases map to TRBD1. Germline CDR1 KGHSH, CDR2 LQKENI. The CDR3 runs to 17 residues. V was clipped by 4 bases and J by 0 bases; unmatched bases: 6. The CDR3 protein is CASSRRDSYSGANVLTF. Here the CDR3 DNA reads TGTGCCAGCTCACGCCGGGACAGTTACTCTGGGGCCAACGTCCTGACTTTC.

The chain links TRBV20-1 to TRBJ2-7; 11 nucleotides match TRBD2. Germline V gene data show CDR1 as DFQATT and CDR2 as SNEGSKA (reference sequence). V was pared by 5 bases and J by 2 bases, with 17 bases of the junction left unmatched. This CDR3 is 18 amino acids long. CDR3 region: CSASPQGSISGRAYEQYF. CDR3 sequence (DNA): TGCAGTGCTTCCCCCCAAGGGAGTATTAGCGGGAGGGCCTACGAGCAGTACTTC.

V is TRBV6-6 and J is TRBJ2-7; no definite D call. The ends were cut back, 6 bases at V and 2 bases at J, with 8 bases in the middle. This CDR3 has 12 residues. Germline V gene sequence: CDR1 MNHNY, CDR2 SVGAGI (reference sequence). Here the CDR3 DNA reads TGTGCCAGCAGCTCACAGACCTACGAGCAGTACTTC. This codes for CASSSQTYEQYF.

As for this clonotype: A read error is likely, as this CDR3 ends without the conserved phenylalanine or tryptophan. The J gene is TRBJ1-1, the V gene TRBV4-1; D is undetermined. The CDR3 is 13 amino acids. Trimming cost V 0 bases and J 7 bases, with 9 bases left between them. CDR1 and CDR2 (germline): MGHRA, YSYEKL. CDR3 amino acids: CASSQDKGYEAFS. The CDR3 nucleotides read TGCGCCAGCAGCCAAGATAAGGGTTATGAAGCTTTCTCT.

V gene TRBV12-3 or TRBV12-4 combines with J gene TRBJ2-1; TRBD2 matches at 11 bases. This CDR3 contains 19 residues. The V and J ends lost 1 base and 2 bases, in that order; junction bases with no gene match: 10. The CDR3 spells CASSLERLAGGPPYNEQFF. CDR3 coding DNA: TGTGCCAGCAGTTTAGAGCGGCTAGCGGGAGGCCCTCCCTACAATGAGCAGTTCTTC.